A single sample gave rise to the 27 T cell receptor beta chains below, sequenced in a study of human T cells and chemical hapten exposure. Each CDR3 protein is one row after TCRdb ran MiXCR on the RACE reads. Altogether 45,000 or so distinct CDR3 sequences are present, nearly 4.5% being singletons, with the ten largest covering less than 6%. Stated time point: healthy volunteer bleed at 2 weeks. Unfractionated whole blood was the source from which total RNA was extracted. The sample comprised whole blood. These receptors originate from a human donor in good health. Some clones in this sample may be carry-over from other donors' samples.

There are many counts of this clonotype. The chain is built from TRBV3-1 and TRBJ1-4; no reliable D call. V was clipped by 3 bases and J by 0 bases, with 8 bases between them. Germline CDR1 LGHDT, CDR2 YNNKEL (reference sequence). The CDR3 has 15 amino acids. In DNA, the CDR3 is TGTGCCAGCAGCCAGCACAGTGCAACTAATGAAAAACTGTTTTTT. Encoded protein: CASSQHSATNEKLFF. The whole variable domain, filled in from reference TRBV3-1 and TRBJ1-4, reads DTAVSQTPKYLVTQMGNDKSIKCEQNLGHDTMYWYKQDSKKFLKIMFSYNNKELIINETVPNRFSPKSPDKAHLNLHINSLELGDSAVYFCASSQHSATNEKLFFGSGTQLSVL.

This clonotype was counted only a few times. The V and J genes are TRBV12-3 or TRBV12-4 and TRBJ1-1; weak D call: TRBD1 (5 bases). V lost 4 bases and J lost 6, with 21 bases in between. This CDR3 is built from 16 residues. This CDR3 is CASSSRGARFRPEAFF. The DNA for the CDR3 is TGTGCCAGCAGTTCCCGAGGGGCTCGTTTCCGCCCTGAAGCTTTCTTT.

This clonotype has at least ten counts. The DNA of the CDR3 is TGTGCCAGCAGTTCCCGACTAGCGGTGAGCACAGATACGCAGTATTTT. Translating it yields CASSSRLAVSTDTQYF. The chain joins TRBV7-2 to TRBJ2-3; 9 nucleotides line up with TRBD2. J lost 0 bases, V lost 6 bases, and 7 bases had no gene match. Germline values: CDR1 SGHTA, CDR2 FQGNSA. The CDR3 is made up of 16 amino acids. The whole variable domain, remainder taken from reference TRBV7-2 and TRBJ2-3, is GAGVSQSPSNKVTEKGKDVELRCDPISGHTALYWYRQSLGQGLEFLIYFQGNSAPDKSGLPSDRFSAERTGGSVSTLTIQRTQQEDSAVYLCASSSRLAVSTDTQYFGPGTRLTVL.

This clonotype has ten or more counts. The chain has TRBV29-1 and TRBJ1-1; 9 bases are shared with TRBD1. V was clipped by 6 bases and J by 1 base; unmatched bases: 12. In germline, CDR1 is SQVTM, CDR2 ANQGSEA. This CDR3 region has 16 residues. CDR3 DNA sequence: TGCAGCGTGGGGGGCACAGGGGGCTTGCGGAACACTGAAGCTTTCTTT. This encodes CSVGGTGGLRNTEAFF.

The genes are TRBV10-2 and TRBJ2-2; TRBD2 matches 14 bases. CDR1 and CDR2 (germline): WSHSY, SAAADI. This CDR3 has 17 amino acids. Unmatched junction bases numbered 7, after V lost 6 bases and J lost 4 bases. This chain's CDR3 is CASRGLAGVSFTGELFF. The CDR3, as DNA: TGCGCCAGCAGGGGACTAGCGGGAGTAAGTTTCACCGGGGAGCTGTTTTTT.

This clonotype was detected many times. The chain links TRBV13 to TRBJ1-2; the match to TRBD1 covers 7 bases. The germline CDR1 and CDR2 sequences are PRHDT and FYEKMQ (reference sequence). The junction had 5 bases not matched to a gene; V was cut back by 5 bases and J by 2 bases. The CDR3 loop spans 14 amino acids. The CDR3 bases are TGTGCCAGCAGCGACGGGACAGCGAACTATGGCTACACCTTC. Its translation: CASSDGTANYGYTF.

In its sample, this clonotype was seen many times. The chain is built from TRBV6-5 and TRBJ2-5; a weak D match, TRBD1 (6 bases). Germline V CDR1 and CDR2: MNHEY, SVGAGI. V was clipped by 4 bases and J by 2 bases, with 8 bases between them. The CDR3 consists of 13 residues. The CDR3, as DNA: TGTGCCAGCAGTTTAGACAGGCAAGAGACCCAGTACTTC. As protein: CASSLDRQETQYF.

In this sample, this clonotype turned up many times. The V gene is TRBV30, the J gene TRBJ1-1; no definite D call. The CDR3 covers 12 residues. Germline-derived CDR1 and CDR2 are GTSNPN and SVGIG (reference sequence). Between the trimmed V and J ends, which lost 2 bases and 5 bases, there was a span of 9 bases. CDR3 in DNA: TGTGCCTGGAGTCGCCTGGGGACTGAAGCTTTCTTT. Amino acid sequence: CAWSRLGTEAFF.

In the case of this clonotype: This may come from a read error, since a much larger clone is one base off. The chain recombines TRBV20-1 with TRBJ2-5; 7 bases align to TRBD2. Germline-derived CDR1 and CDR2 are DFQATT and SNEGSKA (reference sequence). CDR3 length: 14 residues. The CDR3 coding sequence is TGCAGGGGAACACGCCGGGACTATCCAGAGATCCAGTACTTC. Protein sequence: CRGTRRDYPEIQYF.

In this sample, this clonotype turned up many times. V gene TRBV12-3 or TRBV12-4 combines with J gene TRBJ2-5; TRBD2 agrees at 15 bases. The CDR3 length is 16 residues. V was pared by 5 bases and J by 5 bases, with 6 bases of the junction left unmatched. Here the CDR3 reads CASSPGTSGRRETQYF. DNA for the CDR3: TGTGCCAGCAGTCCCGGGACTAGCGGGAGGCGCGAGACCCAGTACTTC.

This clonotype appeared many times. This sequence joins TRBV7-9 and TRBJ2-1, with D unclear. The germline V gene has CDR1 SEHNR and CDR2 FQNEAQ (reference sequence). This CDR3 spans 12 amino acids. The germline V and J ends were trimmed by 2 bases and 8 bases, with 7 bases remaining between them. The CDR3 nucleotides read TGTGCCAGCAGCTTACGTCTTGATGAGCAGTTCTTC. Residues: CASSLRLDEQFF.

This clonotype was observed at least ten times. This chain links TRBV20-1 with TRBJ2-1; 10 positions agree with TRBD2. Germline loops: CDR1 DFQATT, CDR2 SNEGSKA (reference sequence). The V segment lost 5 bases and the J segment 2 bases; nucleotides outside the gene matches: 15. CDR3 length: 18 amino acids. In DNA form, the CDR3 reads TGCAGTGCTTCGGACATACTAGCGGGACTACGGACCTACAATGAGCAGTTCTTC. This translates into CSASDILAGLRTYNEQFF.

The rearrangement links TRBV6-5 to TRBJ1-2; D unclear. The CDR3 has 14 amino acids. Trimming shortened V by 0 bases and J by 1 base, and 6 bases separated the two germline ends. Germline values: CDR1 MNHEY, CDR2 SVGAGI. For the CDR3, the DNA is TGTGCCAGCAGTTACTCAACGGTTAACTATGGCTACACCTTC. Protein sequence: CASSYSTVNYGYTF.

This clonotype came up many times. The chain uses TRBV7-9 and TRBJ1-1; D is unresolved. The CDR3 has 16 amino acids. V lost 5 bases and J 0 bases, leaving 16 bases between the germline ends. Germline CDR1 and CDR2: SEHNR and FQNEAQ (reference sequence). CDR3 amino acids: CASSRSTLILNTEAFF. DNA for the CDR3: TGTGCCAGCAGCCGGTCGACCCTTATCTTGAACACTGAAGCTTTCTTT.

Comment on this clonotype: Possible read error: a much larger clone is one base away. The gene calls are TRBV25-1 and TRBJ1-4, with D possibly matching TRBD1 (5 bases). Germline loops: CDR1 MGHDK, CDR2 SYGVNS. The CDR3 runs 16 residues. V lost 8 bases to trimming and J lost 0 bases, with 16 bases between them. The CDR3 protein is CASSDRTPATNEKLFF. CDR3 in DNA: TGTGCCAGCTCTGACAGAACGCCTGCAACTAATGAAAAACTGTTTTTT.

In this sample, this clonotype turned up many times. The chain is built from TRBV28 and TRBJ2-3; possibly TRBD2 for D (5 bases). Deletions cut 2 bases from V and 2 bases from J, with 11 bases between. This CDR3 comprises 15 residues. Germline V gives CDR1 MDHEN, CDR2 SYDVKM. The CDR3 reads CASSLAGKVTDTQYF. Here the CDR3 DNA reads TGTGCCAGCAGTTTAGCCGGGAAGGTCACAGATACGCAGTATTTT.

This clonotype has at least ten counts. In DNA, the CDR3 is TGTGCCAGCAGCTTCCTCTCTAGCGGGTACGAGCAGTACTTC. This sequence encodes CASSFLSSGYEQYF. The rearrangement joins TRBV7-2 to TRBJ2-7; 8 bases are a match to TRBD2. The CDR3 has 14 residues. The V gene end was trimmed by 3 bases and the J gene end by 4 bases; junction bases not matched to a gene: 5. CDR1 is SGHTA and CDR2 is FQGNSA in the germline V gene.

This clonotype was seen many times. The chain employs TRBV20-1 and TRBJ2-7, with 12 bases aligning to TRBD2. With 6 bases clipped from V and 1 base from J, the junction kept 7 bases outside the gene matches. CDR1 and CDR2 (germline): DFQATT, SNEGSKA (reference sequence). There are 15 residues in the CDR3. The CDR3 DNA reads TGCAGTGCCCAACAAACTAGCGGGAGGTCCTACGAGCAGTACTTC. It specifies CSAQQTSGRSYEQYF.

This chain connects TRBV27 to TRBJ1-5; 9 nucleotides line up with TRBD1. V shed 6 bases and J 8 bases; nucleotides not matched to a gene: 8. Germline assignment: CDR1 MNHEY and CDR2 SMNVEV (reference sequence). This CDR3 has 14 residues. The CDR3 coding sequence is TGTGCCAGCAGGTCACAGGGGGCGCGAGAGCCCCAGCATTTT. Protein: CASRSQGAREPQHF.

The table lists this clonotype with many counts. CDR3 protein: CASSEPGQLADTQYF. The CDR3 DNA follows: TGCGCCAGCAGTGAGCCGGGACAGCTCGCAGATACGCAGTATTTT. V usage is TRBV10-1 and J usage is TRBJ2-3, with 7 bases fitting TRBD1. Trimming took 2 bases from V and 4 from J; bases not matched to a gene: 6. The CDR3 covers 15 residues. Per germline, CDR1 WNHNN and CDR2 SYGVQD (reference sequence).

The chain carries TRBV3-1 and TRBJ1-1, with D possibly matching TRBD1 (5 bases). With 4 bases removed from V and 3 bases from J, the gap between germline ends came to 21 bases. The CDR3 is 17 amino acids. Germline V gene lookup returns CDR1 LGHDT and CDR2 YNNKEL (reference sequence). The CDR3 region is CASSPSVVQGKDTEAFF. The CDR3 DNA is TGTGCCAGCAGCCCGAGCGTCGTCCAGGGAAAAGACACTGAAGCTTTCTTT.

This clonotype was recorded a few times. This chain connects TRBV7-9 to TRBJ2-1; 9 bases are a match to TRBD1. The germline V gene has CDR1 SEHNR and CDR2 FQNEAQ (reference sequence). CDR3 size: 16 residues. Trimming cost V 3 bases and J 10 bases; bases outside gene matches: 13. CDR3 in DNA: TGTGCCAGCAGCTTGGTCGGGACAGGGAACGGGGGAGAGCAGTTCTTC. Residues: CASSLVGTGNGGEQFF.

Points on this clonotype: This clone may be a read error of a much larger clone one base away. The chain links TRBV29-1 to TRBJ2-1, with D uncertain. Deletions cut 2 bases from V and 9 bases from J, with 14 bases between. The CDR3 extends over 13 amino acids. CDR1 SQVTM and CDR2 ANQGSEA come from the germline V gene. The CDR3 here is CSVEPRRCSEQFF. The CDR3 nucleotides are TGCAGCGTTGAACCTAGAAGGTGCTCTGAGCAGTTCTTC.

This clonotype was seen at least ten times. This chain uses TRBV7-2 with TRBJ2-2; TRBD1 aligns across 7 bases. The junction had 3 bases not matched to a gene; V was cut back by 5 bases and J by 6 bases. This CDR3 is 13 amino acids long. CDR1 is SGHTA and CDR2 is FQGNSA in the germline V gene. As DNA, the CDR3 is TGTGCCAGCAGCCTAGACAGGGCCGGGGAGCTGTTTTTT. It yields the protein CASSLDRAGELFF. Filled out from reference TRBV7-2 and TRBJ2-2, the complete variable domain reads GAGVSQSPSNKVTEKGKDVELRCDPISGHTALYWYRQSLGQGLEFLIYFQGNSAPDKSGLPSDRFSAERTGGSVSTLTIQRTQQEDSAVYLCASSLDRAGELFFGEGSRLTVL.

This clonotype has more than one count but fewer than ten. The chain employs TRBV7-9 and TRBJ2-3; D could derive from TRBD1 or TRBD2 (6 bases each). CDR3 length: 13 amino acids. Germline CDR1 reads SEHNR; CDR2 reads FQNEAQ (reference sequence). V was cut by 10 bases and J by 5 bases, with 16 bases left in between. CDR3: CATRGPFRDTQYF. For the CDR3, the DNA is TGTGCCACCCGGGGGCCGTTCCGAGATACGCAGTATTTT.

This clonotype was detected a few times. The V and J genes are TRBV5-1 and TRBJ2-2, with D perhaps TRBD1 (6 bases). From germline, CDR1 is SGHRS and CDR2 YFSETQ. This CDR3 region has 16 residues. The germline V and J ends were trimmed by 4 bases and 6 bases, with 19 bases remaining between them. CDR3 region: CASSAGTLGRAGELFF. The DNA of the CDR3 is TGCGCCAGCAGCGCCGGGACACTCGGTCGGGCCGGGGAGCTGTTTTTT.

This clonotype was found many times. The V gene is TRBV29-1, the J gene TRBJ1-1; D unresolved. V lost 4 bases to trimming and J lost 1 base, with 10 bases between them. This CDR3 region has 13 residues. Germline V gives CDR1 SQVTM, CDR2 ANQGSEA. Written as DNA, the CDR3 is TGCAGCGTTGTTGGGTTGGCGAACACTGAAGCTTTCTTT. This translates into CSVVGLANTEAFF. Looking up the rest from reference TRBV29-1 and TRBJ1-1 gives the full variable domain: SAVISQKPSRDICQRGTSLTIQCQVDSQVTMMFWYRQQPGQSLTLIATANQGSEATYESGFVIDKFPISRPNLTFSTLTVSNMSPEDSSIYLCSVVGLANTEAFFGQGTRLTVV.